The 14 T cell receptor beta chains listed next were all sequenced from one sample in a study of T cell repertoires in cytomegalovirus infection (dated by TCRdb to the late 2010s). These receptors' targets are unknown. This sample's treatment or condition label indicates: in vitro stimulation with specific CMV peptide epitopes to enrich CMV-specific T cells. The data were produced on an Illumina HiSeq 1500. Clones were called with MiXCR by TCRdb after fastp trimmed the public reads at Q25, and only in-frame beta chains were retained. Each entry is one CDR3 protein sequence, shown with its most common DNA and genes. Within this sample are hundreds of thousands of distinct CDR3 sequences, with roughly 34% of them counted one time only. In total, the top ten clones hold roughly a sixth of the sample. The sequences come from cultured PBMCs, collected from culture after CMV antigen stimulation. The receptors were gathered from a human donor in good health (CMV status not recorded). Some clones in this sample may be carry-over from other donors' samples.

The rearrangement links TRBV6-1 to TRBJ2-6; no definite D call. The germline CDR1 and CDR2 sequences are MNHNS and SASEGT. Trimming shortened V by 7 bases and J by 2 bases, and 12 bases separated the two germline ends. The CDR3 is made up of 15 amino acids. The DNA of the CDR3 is TGTGCCAGCAATAGGAACCGGGCTGGGGCCAACGTCCTGACTTTC. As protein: CASNRNRAGANVLTF.

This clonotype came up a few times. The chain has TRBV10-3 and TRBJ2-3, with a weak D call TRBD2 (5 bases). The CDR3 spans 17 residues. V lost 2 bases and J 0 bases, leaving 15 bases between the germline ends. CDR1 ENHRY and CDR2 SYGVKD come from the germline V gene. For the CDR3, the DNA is TGTGCCATCAGTGAGCAGGACTTTGCTGGGAGCACAGATACGCAGTATTTT. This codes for CAISEQDFAGSTDTQYF.

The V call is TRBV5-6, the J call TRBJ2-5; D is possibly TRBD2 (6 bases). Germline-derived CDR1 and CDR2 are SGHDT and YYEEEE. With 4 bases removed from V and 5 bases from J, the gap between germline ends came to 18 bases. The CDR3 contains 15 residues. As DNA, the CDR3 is TGTGCCAGCAGCCCCGATCGGGGGAGCCCCGAGACCCAGTACTTC. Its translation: CASSPDRGSPETQYF.

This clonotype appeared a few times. Here the CDR3 DNA reads TGTGCCAGCAGCACGGATCCGACAGGTCTGACTGAAGCTTTCTTT. Its protein product is CASSTDPTGLTEAFF. The chain carries TRBV12-3 or TRBV12-4 and TRBJ1-1; the D gene is possibly TRBD1 (6 bases). The CDR3 contains 15 residues. Trimming took off 6 bases at V and 5 bases at J, with 19 bases between the two ends.

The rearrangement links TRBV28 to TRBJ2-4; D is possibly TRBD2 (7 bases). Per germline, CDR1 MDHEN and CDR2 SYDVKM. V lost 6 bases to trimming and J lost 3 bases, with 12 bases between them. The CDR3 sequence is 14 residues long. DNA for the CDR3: TGTGCCAGCAGCCGCGGGGGCGGCAAAAACATTCAGTACTTC. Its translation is CASSRGGGKNIQYF.

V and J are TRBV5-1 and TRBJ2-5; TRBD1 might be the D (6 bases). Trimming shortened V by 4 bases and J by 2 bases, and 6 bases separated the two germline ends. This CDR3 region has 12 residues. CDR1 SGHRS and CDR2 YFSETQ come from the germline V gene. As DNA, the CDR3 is TGCGCCAGCAGCACAGGGCAAGAGACCCAGTACTTC. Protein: CASSTGQETQYF.

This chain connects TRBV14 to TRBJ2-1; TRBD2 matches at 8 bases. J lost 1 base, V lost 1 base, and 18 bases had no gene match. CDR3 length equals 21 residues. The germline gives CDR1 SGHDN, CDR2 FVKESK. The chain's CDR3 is CASSQASLTSVSLGSYNEQFF. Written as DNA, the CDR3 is TGTGCCAGCAGCCAAGCATCACTGACTAGCGTATCATTGGGTTCCTACAATGAGCAGTTCTTC.

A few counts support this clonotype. CDR3 sequence (DNA): TGTGCCAGCAGGGGACTAGCGGGAGGCCCTAGCTCCTACAATGAGCAGTTCTTC. Residues: CASRGLAGGPSSYNEQFF. V is TRBV6-2 or TRBV6-3 and J is TRBJ2-1, with 15 bases that match TRBD2. This CDR3 has 18 residues. V was clipped by 6 bases and J by 0 bases; unmatched bases: 6. The germline CDR1 and CDR2 sequences are MNHEY and SVGEGT.

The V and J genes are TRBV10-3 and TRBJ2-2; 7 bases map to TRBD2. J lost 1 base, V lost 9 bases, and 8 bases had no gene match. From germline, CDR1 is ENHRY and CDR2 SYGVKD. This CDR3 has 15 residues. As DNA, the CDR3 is TGTGCCATTTCGGGGAGCGGGAAGAACACCGGGGAGCTGTTTTTT. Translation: CAISGSGKNTGELFF.

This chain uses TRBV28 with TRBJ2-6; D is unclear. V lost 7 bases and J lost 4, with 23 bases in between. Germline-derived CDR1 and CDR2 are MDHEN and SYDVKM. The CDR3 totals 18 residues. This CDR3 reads CASTPKVPHVLGANVLTF. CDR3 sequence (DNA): TGTGCCAGCACCCCCAAGGTCCCGCACGTACTAGGGGCCAACGTCCTGACTTTC.

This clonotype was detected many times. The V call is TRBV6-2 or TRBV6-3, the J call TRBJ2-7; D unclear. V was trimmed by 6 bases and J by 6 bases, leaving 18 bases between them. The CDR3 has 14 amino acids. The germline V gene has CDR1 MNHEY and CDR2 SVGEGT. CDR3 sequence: CASRDSSYQLEQYF. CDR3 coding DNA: TGTGCCAGCAGAGACTCAAGTTACCAACTCGAGCAGTACTTC.

For the CDR3, the DNA is TGTGCCAGCAGTTACTCTCGGGACACCCTTCAAGAGACCCAGTACTTC. Protein sequence: CASSYSRDTLQETQYF. This chain joins TRBV6-5 and TRBJ2-5, with D perhaps matching TRBD1 (6 bases). Germline loops: CDR1 MNHEY, CDR2 SVGAGI. The V end was cut by 0 bases, the J end by 2 bases, with 13 bases between. The CDR3 length is 16 residues.

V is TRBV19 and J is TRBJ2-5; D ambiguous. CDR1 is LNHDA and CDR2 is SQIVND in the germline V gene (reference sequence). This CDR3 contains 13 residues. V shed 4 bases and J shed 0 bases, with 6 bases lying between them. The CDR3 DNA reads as TGTGCCAGTAGTAAGCCAGACCAAGAGACCCAGTACTTC. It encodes CASSKPDQETQYF.

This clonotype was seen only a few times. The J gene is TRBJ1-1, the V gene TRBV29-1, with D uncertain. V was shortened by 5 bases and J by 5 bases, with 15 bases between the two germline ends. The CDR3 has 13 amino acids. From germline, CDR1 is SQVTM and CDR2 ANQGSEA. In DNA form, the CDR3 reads TGCAGCGTTATGCCGGCGGGTGGGACTGAAGCTTTCTTT. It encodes CSVMPAGGTEAFF.